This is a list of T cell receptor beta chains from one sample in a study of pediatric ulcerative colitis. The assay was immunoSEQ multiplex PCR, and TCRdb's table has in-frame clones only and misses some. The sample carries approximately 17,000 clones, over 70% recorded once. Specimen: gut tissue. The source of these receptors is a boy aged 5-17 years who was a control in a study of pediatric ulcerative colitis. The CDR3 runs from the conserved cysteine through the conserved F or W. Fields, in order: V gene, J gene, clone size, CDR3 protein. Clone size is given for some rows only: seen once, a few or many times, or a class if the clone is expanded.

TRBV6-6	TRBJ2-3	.	CASSPTSGDTQYF
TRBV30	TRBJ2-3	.	CAWSVTASGGPWDTQYF
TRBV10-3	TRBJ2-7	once	CAISSGTSYEQYF
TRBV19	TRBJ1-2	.	CARAQGACYGYTF
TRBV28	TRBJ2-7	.	CASTTFGASGSYEQYF
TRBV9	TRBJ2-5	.	CASSDGDGARLAQYF
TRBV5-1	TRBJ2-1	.	CASSRGAGELWNEQFF
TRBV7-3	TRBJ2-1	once	CASSFGPSSYNEQFF
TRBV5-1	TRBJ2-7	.	CASRSQRGSYEQYF
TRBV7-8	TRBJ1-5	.	CASSSTGDQPQHF
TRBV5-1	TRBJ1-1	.	CASSKDRVSGTEAFF
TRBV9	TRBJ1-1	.	CASSAASSEAFF
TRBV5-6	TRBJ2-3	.	CASSPMGSGEDTQYF
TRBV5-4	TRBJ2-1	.	CASSLDRGHKNEQFF
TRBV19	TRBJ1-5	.	CASSIPGNQPQHF
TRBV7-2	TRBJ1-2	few	CASSLGVGYGYTF
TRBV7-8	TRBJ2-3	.	CASSSRISDTQYF
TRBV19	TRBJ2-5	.	CASSALGTAQETQYF
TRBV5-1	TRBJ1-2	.	CASSSYDRDGYTF
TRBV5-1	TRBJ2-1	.	CASSYSLAGGSYEQFF
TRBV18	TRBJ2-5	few	CASSSPGQQETQYF
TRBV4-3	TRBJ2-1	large	CASSPSGGSYNEQFF
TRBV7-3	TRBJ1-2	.	CASSLTAAGTSVYGYTF
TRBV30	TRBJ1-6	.	CASGWDSPLHF
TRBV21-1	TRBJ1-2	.	CASSKKRPHTF
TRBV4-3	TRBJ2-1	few	CASSQVVGLAGNEQFF
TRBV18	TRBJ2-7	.	CASSQQAGTGTYEQYF
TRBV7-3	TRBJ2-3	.	CASSNGLGGVNTQYF
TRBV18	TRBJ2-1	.	CASSPSGRASNEQFF
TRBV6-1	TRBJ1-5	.	CAGSRTGLNQPQHF
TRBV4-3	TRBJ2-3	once	CASSPGWGSTDTQYF
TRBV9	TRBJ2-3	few	CASSFQSGAGTDTQYF
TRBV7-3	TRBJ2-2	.	CASSFTGGTGELFF
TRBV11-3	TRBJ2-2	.	CASSREQGATGELFF
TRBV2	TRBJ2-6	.	CAKSRASSGANVLTF
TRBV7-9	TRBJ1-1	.	CASSLGGDKGTEAFF
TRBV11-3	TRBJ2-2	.	CASSASGGNTGELFF
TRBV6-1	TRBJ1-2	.	CASNGANYGYTF
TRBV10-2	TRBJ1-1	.	CASSATERAFF
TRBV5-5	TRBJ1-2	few	CASSLFGSSDGYTF
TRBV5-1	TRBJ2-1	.	CASSELSGGYNEQFF
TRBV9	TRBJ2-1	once	CASSGSSRTLAGVSNEQFF
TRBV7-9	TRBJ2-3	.	CASSPQAFTDTQYF
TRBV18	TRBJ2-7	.	CASSPQGVAYEQYF
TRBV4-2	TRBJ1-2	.	CASSQRQGAGGYTF
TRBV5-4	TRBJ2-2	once	CASSPGFTSGRGTGELFF